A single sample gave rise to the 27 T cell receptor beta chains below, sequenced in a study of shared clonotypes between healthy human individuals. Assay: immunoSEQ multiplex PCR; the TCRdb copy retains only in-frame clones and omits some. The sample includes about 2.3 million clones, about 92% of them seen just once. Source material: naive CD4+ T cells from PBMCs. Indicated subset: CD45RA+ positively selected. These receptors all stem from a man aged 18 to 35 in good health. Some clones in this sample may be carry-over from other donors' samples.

CDR3 amino acids: CASSRSGQGTDTQYF. DNA of the CDR3: TGTGCCAGCAGCCGTTCGGGACAGGGCACAGATACGCAGTATTTT. V and J are TRBV4-2 and TRBJ2-3; 8 bases line up with TRBD1. Germline V CDR1 and CDR2: LGHNA, YNFKEQ. This CDR3 has 15 amino acids. The V gene end was trimmed by 4 bases and the J gene end by 1 base; junction bases not matched to a gene: 4.

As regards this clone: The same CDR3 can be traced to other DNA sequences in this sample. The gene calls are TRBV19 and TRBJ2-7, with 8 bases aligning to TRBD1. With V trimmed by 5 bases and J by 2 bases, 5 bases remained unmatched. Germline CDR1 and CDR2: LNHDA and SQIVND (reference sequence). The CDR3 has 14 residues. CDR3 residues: CASSVGTGPYEQYF. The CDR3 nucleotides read TGTGCCAGTAGTGTGGGGACAGGTCCCTACGAGCAGTACTTC.

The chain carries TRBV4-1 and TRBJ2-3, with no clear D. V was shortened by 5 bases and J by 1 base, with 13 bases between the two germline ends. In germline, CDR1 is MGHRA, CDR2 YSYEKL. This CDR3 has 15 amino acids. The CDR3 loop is CASSIGSPRTDTQYF. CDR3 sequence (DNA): TGCGCCAGCAGCATTGGATCCCCTCGCACAGATACGCAGTATTTT.

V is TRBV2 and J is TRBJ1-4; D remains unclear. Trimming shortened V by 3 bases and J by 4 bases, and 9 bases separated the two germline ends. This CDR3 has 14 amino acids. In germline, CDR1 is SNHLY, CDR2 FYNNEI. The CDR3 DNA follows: TGTGCCAGCAGTGATAGGCTTGGTAATGAAAAACTGTTTTTT. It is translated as CASSDRLGNEKLFF.

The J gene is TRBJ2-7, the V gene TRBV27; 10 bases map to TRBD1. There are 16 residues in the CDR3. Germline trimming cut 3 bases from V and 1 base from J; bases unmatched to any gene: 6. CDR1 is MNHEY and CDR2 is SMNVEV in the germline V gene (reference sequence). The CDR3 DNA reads TGTGCCAGCAGTTTCGGGACAGGGGTAAGGTCCTACGAGCAGTACTTC. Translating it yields CASSFGTGVRSYEQYF.

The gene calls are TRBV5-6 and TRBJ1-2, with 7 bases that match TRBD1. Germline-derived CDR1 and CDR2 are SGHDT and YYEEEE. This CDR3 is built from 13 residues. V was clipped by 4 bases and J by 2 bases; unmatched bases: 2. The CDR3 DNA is TGTGCCAGCAGCACGGGACAGAACTATGGCTACACCTTC. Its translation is CASSTGQNYGYTF.

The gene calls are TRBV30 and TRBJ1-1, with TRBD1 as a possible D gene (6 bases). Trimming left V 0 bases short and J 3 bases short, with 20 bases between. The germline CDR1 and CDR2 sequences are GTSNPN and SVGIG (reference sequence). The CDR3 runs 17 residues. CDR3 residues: CAWSVRGGGLMDTEAFF. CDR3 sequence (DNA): TGTGCCTGGAGTGTACGGGGAGGGGGTTTGATGGACACTGAAGCTTTCTTT.

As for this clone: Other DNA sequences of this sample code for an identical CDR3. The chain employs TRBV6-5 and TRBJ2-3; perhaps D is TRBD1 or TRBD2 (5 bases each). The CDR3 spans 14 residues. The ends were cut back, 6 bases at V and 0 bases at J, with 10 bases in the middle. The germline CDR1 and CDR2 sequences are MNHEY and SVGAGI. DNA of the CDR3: TGTGCCAGCAGGCCTGGGGGTAGCACAGATACGCAGTATTTT. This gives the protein CASRPGGSTDTQYF.

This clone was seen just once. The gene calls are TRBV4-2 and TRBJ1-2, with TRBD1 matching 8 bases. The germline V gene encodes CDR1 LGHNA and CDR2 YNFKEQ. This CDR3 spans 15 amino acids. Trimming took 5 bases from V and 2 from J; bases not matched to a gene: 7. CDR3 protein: CASSTPDRANYGYTF. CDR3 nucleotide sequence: TGTGCCAGCAGCACCCCGGACAGGGCAAACTATGGCTACACCTTC.

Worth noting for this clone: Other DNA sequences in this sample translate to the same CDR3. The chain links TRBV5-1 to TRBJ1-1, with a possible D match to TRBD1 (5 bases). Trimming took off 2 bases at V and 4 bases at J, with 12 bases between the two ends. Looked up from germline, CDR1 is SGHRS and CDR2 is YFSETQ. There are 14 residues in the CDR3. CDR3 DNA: TGCGCCAGCAGCTTCCAGGGAGGAGGCACTGAAGCTTTCTTT. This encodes CASSFQGGGTEAFF.

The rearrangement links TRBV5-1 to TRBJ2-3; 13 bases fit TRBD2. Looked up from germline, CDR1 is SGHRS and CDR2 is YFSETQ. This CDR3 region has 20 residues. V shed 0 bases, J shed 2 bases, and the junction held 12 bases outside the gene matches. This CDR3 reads CASSLVAGTSGTRDTDTQYF. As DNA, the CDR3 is TGCGCCAGCAGCTTGGTGGCGGGGACTAGCGGGACTAGGGACACAGATACGCAGTATTTT.

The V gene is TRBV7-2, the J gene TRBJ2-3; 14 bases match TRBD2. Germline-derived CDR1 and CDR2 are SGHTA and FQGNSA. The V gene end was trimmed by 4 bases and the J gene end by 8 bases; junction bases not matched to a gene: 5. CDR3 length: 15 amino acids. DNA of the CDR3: TGTGCCAGCAGCTGGACTAGCGGGAGGATAGGTACGCAGTATTTT. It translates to CASSWTSGRIGTQYF.

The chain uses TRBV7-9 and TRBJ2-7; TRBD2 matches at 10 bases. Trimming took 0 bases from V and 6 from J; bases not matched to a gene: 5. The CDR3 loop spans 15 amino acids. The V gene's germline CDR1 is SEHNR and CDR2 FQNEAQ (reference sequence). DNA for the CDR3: TGTGCCAGCAGCTTAGCGCTAGCGGGAGCAATCGAGCAGTACTTC. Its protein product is CASSLALAGAIEQYF.

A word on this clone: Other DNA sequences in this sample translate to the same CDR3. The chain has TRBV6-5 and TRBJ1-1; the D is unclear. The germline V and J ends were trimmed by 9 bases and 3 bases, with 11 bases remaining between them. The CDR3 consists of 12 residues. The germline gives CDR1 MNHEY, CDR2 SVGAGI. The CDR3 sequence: CASSFGDTEAFF. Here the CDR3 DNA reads TGTGCCAGTAGCTTCGGGGACACTGAAGCTTTCTTT.

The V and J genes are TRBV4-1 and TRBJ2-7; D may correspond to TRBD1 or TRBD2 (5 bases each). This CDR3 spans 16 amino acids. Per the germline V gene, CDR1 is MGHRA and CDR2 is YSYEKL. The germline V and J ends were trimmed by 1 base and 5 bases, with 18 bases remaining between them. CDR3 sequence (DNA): TGCGCCAGCAGCCAAGGACTGAGGGCTGGGGGAGACGAGCAGTACTTC. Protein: CASSQGLRAGGDEQYF.

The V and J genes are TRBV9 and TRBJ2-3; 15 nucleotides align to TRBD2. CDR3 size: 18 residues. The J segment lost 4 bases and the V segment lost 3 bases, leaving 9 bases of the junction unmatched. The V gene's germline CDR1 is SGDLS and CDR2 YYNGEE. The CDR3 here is CASSGGGLAGGRADTQYF. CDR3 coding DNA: TGTGCCAGCAGCGGAGGGGGACTAGCGGGAGGAAGGGCAGATACGCAGTATTTT.

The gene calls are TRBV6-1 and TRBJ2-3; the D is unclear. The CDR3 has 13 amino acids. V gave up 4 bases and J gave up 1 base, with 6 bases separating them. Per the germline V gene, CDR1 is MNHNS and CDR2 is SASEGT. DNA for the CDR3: TGTGCCAGCAGTGGACACGGCACAGATACGCAGTATTTT. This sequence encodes CASSGHGTDTQYF.

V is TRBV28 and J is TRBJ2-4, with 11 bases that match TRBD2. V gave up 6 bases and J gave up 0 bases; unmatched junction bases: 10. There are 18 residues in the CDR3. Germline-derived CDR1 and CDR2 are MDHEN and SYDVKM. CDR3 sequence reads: CASRVGTSGGLAKNIQYF. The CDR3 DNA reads TGTGCCAGCAGGGTAGGGACTAGCGGAGGGCTAGCCAAAAACATTCAGTACTTC.

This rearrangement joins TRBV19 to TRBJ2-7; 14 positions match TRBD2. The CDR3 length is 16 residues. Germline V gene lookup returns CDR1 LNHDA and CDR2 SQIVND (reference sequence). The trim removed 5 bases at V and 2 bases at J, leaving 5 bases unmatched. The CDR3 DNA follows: TGTGCCAGTAGTCTAGGACTAGCGGGAGGCCCCTACGAGCAGTACTTC. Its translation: CASSLGLAGGPYEQYF.

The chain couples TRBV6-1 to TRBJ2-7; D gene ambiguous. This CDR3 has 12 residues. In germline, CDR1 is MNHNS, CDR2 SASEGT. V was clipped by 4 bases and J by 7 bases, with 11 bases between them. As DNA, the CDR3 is TGTGCCAGCAGTGGTAGTTTTGCAGAGCAGTACTTC. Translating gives CASSGSFAEQYF.

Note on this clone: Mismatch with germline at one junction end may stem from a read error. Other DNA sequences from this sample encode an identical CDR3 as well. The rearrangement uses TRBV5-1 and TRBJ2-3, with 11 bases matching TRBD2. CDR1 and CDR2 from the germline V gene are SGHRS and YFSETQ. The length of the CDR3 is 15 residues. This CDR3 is CASLQTSGTTDTQYF. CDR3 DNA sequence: TGTGCCAGCCTGCAGACTAGCGGGACAACAGATACGCAGTATTTT.

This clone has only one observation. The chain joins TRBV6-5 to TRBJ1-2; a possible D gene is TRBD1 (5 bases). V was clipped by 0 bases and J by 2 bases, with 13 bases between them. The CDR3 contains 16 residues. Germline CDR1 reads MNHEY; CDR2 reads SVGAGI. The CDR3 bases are TGTGCCAGCAGTTACTCGTCAGCGGGGACGAACTATGGCTACACCTTC. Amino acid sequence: CASSYSSAGTNYGYTF.

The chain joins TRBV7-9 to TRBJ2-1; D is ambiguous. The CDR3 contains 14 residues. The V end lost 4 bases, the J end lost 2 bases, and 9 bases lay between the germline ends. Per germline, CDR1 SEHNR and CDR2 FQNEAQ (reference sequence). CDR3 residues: CASSSERPYNEQFF. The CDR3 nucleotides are TGTGCCAGCAGCTCCGAGCGCCCCTACAATGAGCAGTTCTTC.

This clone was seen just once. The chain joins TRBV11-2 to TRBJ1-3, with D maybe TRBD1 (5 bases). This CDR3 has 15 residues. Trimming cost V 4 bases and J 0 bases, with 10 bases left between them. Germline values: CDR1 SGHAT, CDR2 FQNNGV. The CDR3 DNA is TGTGCCAGCAGCTCAGGGAGAAGCTCTGGAAACACCATATATTTT. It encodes CASSSGRSSGNTIYF.

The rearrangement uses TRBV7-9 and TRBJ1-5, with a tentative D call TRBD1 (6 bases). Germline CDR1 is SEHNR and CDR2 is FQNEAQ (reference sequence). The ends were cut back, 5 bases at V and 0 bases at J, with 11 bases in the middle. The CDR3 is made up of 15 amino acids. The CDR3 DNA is TGTGCCAGCAGCACAGGGACGGATAGCAATCAGCCCCAGCATTTT. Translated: CASSTGTDSNQPQHF.

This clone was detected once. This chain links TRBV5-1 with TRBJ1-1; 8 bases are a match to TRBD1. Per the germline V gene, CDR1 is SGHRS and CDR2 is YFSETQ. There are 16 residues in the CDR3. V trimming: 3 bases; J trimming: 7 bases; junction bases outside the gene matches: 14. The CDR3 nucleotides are TGCGCCAGCAGCTCCAAACAGGGACAGGCACTTGATGAAGCTTTCTTT. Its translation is CASSSKQGQALDEAFF.

Written as DNA, the CDR3 is TGCGCCAGCAGCCAAGTTTATCGCGGGGAAGCTTTCTTT. It is translated as CASSQVYRGEAFF. The rearrangement uses TRBV4-3 and TRBJ1-1; D unresolved. CDR1 and CDR2 from the germline V gene are LGHNA and YSLEER. CDR3 length equals 13 residues. The V end was cut by 1 base, the J end by 8 bases, with 11 bases between.